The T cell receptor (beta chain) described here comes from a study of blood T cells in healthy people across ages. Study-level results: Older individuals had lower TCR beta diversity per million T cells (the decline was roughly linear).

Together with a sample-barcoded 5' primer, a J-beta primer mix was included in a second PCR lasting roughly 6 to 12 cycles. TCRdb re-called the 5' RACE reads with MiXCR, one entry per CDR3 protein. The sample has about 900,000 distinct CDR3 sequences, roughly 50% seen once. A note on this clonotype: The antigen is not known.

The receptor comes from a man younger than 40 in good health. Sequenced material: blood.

This CDR3 is CSARAGRGYEQYF. The CDR3 DNA reads TGCAGTGCTAGAGCTGGCAGGGGCTACGAGCAGTACTTC. V and J are TRBV20-1 and TRBJ2-7, with D possibly matching TRBD1 (6 bases). The CDR3 has 13 amino acids. V was cut by 1 base and J by 3 bases, with 10 bases left in between. CDR1 is DFQATT and CDR2 is SNEGSKA in the germline V gene (reference sequence).